Listed here are 14 T cell receptor beta chains from one sample, sequenced in a study of blood T cell repertoires in COVID-19. Here immunoSEQ multiplex PCR was the method, and the copy in TCRdb shows in-frame clones only, minus some. The repertoire includes more than 200,000 clones, more than 75% of them detected once, and roughly 5.7% sits in the top ten. Specimen: peripheral blood. The receptors derive from an elderly man with acute or convalescent COVID-19.

V usage is TRBV3-1 (or the pseudogene TRBV3-2) and J usage is TRBJ1-5; a possible D gene is TRBD1 (5 bases). V lost 1 base to trimming and J lost 6 bases, with 13 bases between them. CDR3 length equals 15 residues. Germline V gives CDR1 LGHDT, CDR2 YNNKEL (reference sequence). CDR3 DNA: TGTGCCAGCAGCCAAGGGGGCCCTTTGGGTCAGCCCCAGCATTTT. The encoded protein is CASSQGGPLGQPQHF.

This sequence joins TRBV6-5 and TRBJ2-2; 7 nucleotides line up with TRBD1. V lost 4 bases, J lost 1 base, and 6 bases stayed unmatched. The length of the CDR3 is 16 residues. The V gene's germline CDR1 is MNHEY and CDR2 SVGAGI. The CDR3 sequence is CASSFTRTGNTGELFF. The DNA for the CDR3 is TGTGCCAGCAGTTTCACACGGACAGGGAACACCGGGGAGCTGTTTTTT.

The chain has TRBV28 and TRBJ1-5, with D hard to call. Looked up from germline, CDR1 is MDHEN and CDR2 is SYDVKM. The CDR3 runs 12 residues. Deletions cut 10 bases from V and 3 bases from J, with 10 bases between. The CDR3 loop is CATTQINQPQHF. CDR3 nucleotide sequence: TGTGCCACGACACAGATCAATCAGCCCCAGCATTTT.

The J gene is TRBJ1-3, the V gene TRBV11-2, with D tentatively TRBD1 (5 bases). The germline CDR1 and CDR2 sequences are SGHAT and FQNNGV. V dropped 2 bases and J dropped 1 base, with 9 bases sitting between them. CDR3 length: 15 residues. DNA of the CDR3: TGTGCCAGCAGCTTAATAGGGGCTTCTGGAAACACCATATATTTT. Protein: CASSLIGASGNTIYF.

The rearrangement joins TRBV5-6 to TRBJ1-1; D unclear. Germline CDR1 and CDR2: SGHDT and YYEEEE. The V end was cut by 0 bases, the J end by 3 bases, with 9 bases between. The CDR3 runs to 14 residues. The CDR3 loop reads CASSLAAGDTEAFF. CDR3 coding DNA: TGTGCCAGCAGCTTGGCCGCGGGAGACACTGAAGCTTTCTTT.

This rearrangement joins TRBV6-5 to TRBJ2-3; D is possibly TRBD1 (6 bases). Germline CDR1 reads MNHEY; CDR2 reads SVGAGI. With 8 bases removed from V and 3 bases from J, the gap between germline ends came to 18 bases. This CDR3 region has 15 residues. The CDR3 spells CASSLSQGTTDTQYF. The CDR3 DNA sequence: TGTGCCAGCTCCCTATCGCAGGGGACGACAGATACGCAGTATTTT.

This clone occurred a few times. The chain has TRBV28 and TRBJ1-1; D is uncertain. CDR1 is MDHEN, CDR2 SYDVKM, per germline. V gave up 6 bases and J gave up 4 bases, with 6 bases separating them. The CDR3 covers 11 residues. The chain's CDR3 is CASRWATEAFF. In DNA form, the CDR3 reads TGTGCCAGCAGATGGGCCACTGAAGCTTTCTTT.

The chain is built from TRBV19 and TRBJ2-5; 7 bases align to TRBD1. Germline V gene data show CDR1 as LNHDA and CDR2 as SQIVND (reference sequence). CDR3 size: 15 residues. J was trimmed by 5 bases and V by 5 bases; bases with no gene match: 11. For the CDR3, the DNA is TGTGCCAGTAGTCTGTATCAGGGGGTTTCGGAGACCCAGTACTTC. Translated: CASSLYQGVSETQYF.

The CDR3 loop is CASSHAGGSTEAFF. CDR3 DNA sequence: TGCGCCAGCAGCCACGCAGGGGGCTCCACTGAAGCTTTCTTT. The chain carries TRBV4-1 and TRBJ1-1, with TRBD1 matching over 8 bases. The V gene's germline CDR1 is MGHRA and CDR2 YSYEKL. CDR3 length: 14 residues. The V and J ends lost 3 bases and 4 bases, in that order; junction bases with no gene match: 4.

The chain is built from TRBV6-5 and TRBJ2-7; D is perhaps TRBD2 (5 bases). CDR3 length equals 15 residues. Germline V CDR1 and CDR2: MNHEY, SVGAGI. V gave up 6 bases and J gave up 2 bases, with 17 bases separating them. The CDR3 protein is CASRSPGKSAYEQYF. The CDR3 DNA reads as TGTGCCAGCAGATCCCCGGGGAAGAGTGCCTACGAGCAGTACTTC.

As DNA, the CDR3 is TGTGCCAGCAGCTTAAAGGACAGCCCAATACATCCCTACGAGCAGTACTTC. Translating it yields CASSLKDSPIHPYEQYF. This chain joins TRBV7-2 and TRBJ2-7; tentatively, D is TRBD1 (6 bases). From germline, CDR1 is SGHTA and CDR2 FQGNSA. CDR3 length: 17 residues. The germline V and J ends were trimmed by 2 bases and 2 bases, with 19 bases remaining between them.

This clone was found a few times. This chain connects TRBV27 to TRBJ1-6; 9 positions agree with TRBD1. J gave up 6 bases and V 6 bases, and 9 bases lay outside the gene matches. This CDR3 contains 16 residues. The germline V gene has CDR1 MNHEY and CDR2 SMNVEV (reference sequence). CDR3: CASSLGQGSANSPLHF. The DNA for the CDR3 is TGTGCCAGCAGCCTGGGACAGGGTTCGGCTAATTCACCCCTCCACTTT.

J is TRBJ1-4 and V is TRBV24-1; 8 bases map to TRBD1. Germline CDR1 reads KGHDR; CDR2 reads SFDVKD. The CDR3 extends over 14 amino acids. V was pared by 4 bases and J by 6 bases, with 3 bases of the junction left unmatched. CDR3 in DNA: TGTGCCACCAGTGAGCTGGACAGGGATGAAAAACTGTTTTTT. Amino acid sequence: CATSELDRDEKLFF.

The rearrangement links TRBV3-1 (or the pseudogene TRBV3-2) to TRBJ2-1; D might be TRBD2 (6 bases). The CDR3 is 17 amino acids. The germline CDR1 and CDR2 sequences are LGHDT and YNNKEL (reference sequence). V was clipped by 6 bases and J by 6 bases, with 24 bases between them. CDR3 nucleotide sequence: TGTGCCAGCAGGGACCCGAGGGCTAGCGAGCCCCTCAATGAGCAGTTCTTC. Translation: CASRDPRASEPLNEQFF.